This TCR beta chain was profiled in a study of T cell repertoires in cytomegalovirus infection. Study-wide results and limits: Cumulative frequency (of public TCR beta family members) identified carriers of CMV plus the relevant HLA.

TCRdb redid the calling of the reads with MiXCR, one entry per CDR3 protein. The sample yields over 150,000 distinct CDR3 sequences, around 15% seen once. V shed 4 bases and J 3 bases; nucleotides not matched to a gene: 3. Per germline, CDR1 SEHNR and CDR2 FQNEAQ (reference sequence). The CDR3 loop spans 13 amino acids. This clonotype was seen ten or more times. Its specificity is unknown. The chain carries TRBV7-9 and TRBJ2-7, with 7 bases matching TRBD1. Sequenced input: PBMCs. The source is a human donor in good health (CMV status not recorded). Some clones in this sample may be carry-over from other donors' samples. DNA for the CDR3: TGTGCCAGCAGCTATGGGACAGACTACGAGCAGTACTTC. Protein sequence: CASSYGTDYEQYF.